The sequence of this T cell receptor (beta chain) was determined in a study of blood T cell repertoires in COVID-19. The assay was immunoSEQ multiplex PCR, and TCRdb's table has in-frame clones only and misses some. The top ten hold 7% to 10% of the sample, which has over 25,000 clones, 90% seen once. The V gene lost 0 bases and the J gene lost 2 bases, with 15 bases spanning the gap. Germline CDR1 reads SQVTM; CDR2 reads ANQGSEA. The CDR3 contains 16 residues. This chain links TRBV29-1 with TRBJ2-3; D ambiguous. The sequence derives from a man between 65 and 79 years old with active or convalescent COVID-19. Material: peripheral blood. This chain's CDR3 is CSVEDLTVAPTDTQYF. CDR3 in DNA: TGCAGCGTTGAAGATCTTACGGTAGCTCCCACAGATACGCAGTATTTT.